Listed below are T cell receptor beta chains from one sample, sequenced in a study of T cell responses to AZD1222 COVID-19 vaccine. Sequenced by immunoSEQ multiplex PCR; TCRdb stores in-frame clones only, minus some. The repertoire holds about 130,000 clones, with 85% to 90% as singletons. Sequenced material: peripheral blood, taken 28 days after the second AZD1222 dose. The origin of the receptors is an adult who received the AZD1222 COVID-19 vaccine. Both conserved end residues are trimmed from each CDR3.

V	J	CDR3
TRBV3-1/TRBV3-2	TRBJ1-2	ASSQGAAYGYT
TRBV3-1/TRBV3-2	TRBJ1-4	ASSRTGGDEKLF
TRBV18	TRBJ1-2	ASSANRDFYGYT
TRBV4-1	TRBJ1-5	ASSQDLGLAVH
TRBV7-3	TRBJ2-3	ASSLIAGGRGTDTQY
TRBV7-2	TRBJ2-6	AAGTGDGANVLT
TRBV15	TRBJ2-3	ATSRDRILTDTQY
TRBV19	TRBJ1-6	ASSDTTGPNSPLH
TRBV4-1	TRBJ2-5	ASSQWTRETQY
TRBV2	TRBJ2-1	ASSPDPRGGYEQF
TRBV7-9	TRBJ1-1	ASSLEYGTGGTEAF
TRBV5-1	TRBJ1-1	ASSLEPGRNTEAF
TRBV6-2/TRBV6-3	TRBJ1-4	ASSRPNEKLF
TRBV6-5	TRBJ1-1	ASSYDGTLSAEAF
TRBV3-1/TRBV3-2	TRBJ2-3	ASSRRGPRTDTQY
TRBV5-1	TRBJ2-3	ASRRRGATDTQY
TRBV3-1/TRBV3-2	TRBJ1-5	ASSQLDRVHQPQH
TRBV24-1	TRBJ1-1	ATSPTGSGNTKAF
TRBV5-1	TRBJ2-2	ASSLRPGNRAGTGELF
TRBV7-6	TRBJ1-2	ASSLVVAGTDASGYT
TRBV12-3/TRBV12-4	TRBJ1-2	ASMNSANYGYT
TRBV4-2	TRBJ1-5	ASKGDSYSNQPQH
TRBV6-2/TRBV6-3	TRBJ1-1	ASSVLGETEAF
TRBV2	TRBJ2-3	ASRVDGHTDTQY
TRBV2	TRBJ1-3	ASSGGGARSGNTIY
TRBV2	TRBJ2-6	ASSELGLGSGANVLT
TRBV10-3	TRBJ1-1	ASAETQGNTEAF
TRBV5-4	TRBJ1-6	ASSLRAGADSPLH
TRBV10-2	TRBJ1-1	ASRTPEGNTEAF
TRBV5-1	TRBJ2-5	ASSLGARVEETQY
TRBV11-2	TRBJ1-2	ASSLMTAGTGYGYT
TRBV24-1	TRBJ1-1	ATRRQPNTEAF